This is a list of T cell receptor beta chains from one sample in a study of blood T cell repertoires in COVID-19. Assay used: immunoSEQ multiplex PCR; TCRdb lists only in-frame clones, some missing. The sample contains 140,000 or so clones, roughly 77% of which appear only once. Sequenced sample: peripheral blood. Receptors were obtained from a woman aged 70-85 years with COVID-19, enrolled during active disease. Both conserved end residues are part of each CDR3. The order of the fields is J gene, clone size, D gene, V gene, CDR3 protein, CDR3 DNA. D genes are given only for firm matches. Expanded clones get a size class; other rows say once, few or many, or leave the size out.

>TRBJ2-7|-|TRBD1|TRBV9
CASSVVPTGQDEQYF
TGTGCCAGCAGCGTAGTCCCGACAGGGCAGGACGAGCAGTACTTC
>TRBJ1-1|-|-|TRBV6-2/TRBV6-3
CASSYGRANTEAFF
TGTGCCAGCAGTTACGGCAGGGCGAACACTGAAGCTTTCTTT
>TRBJ1-2|-|TRBD1|TRBV29-1
CSVAGRQGATSGYTF
TGCAGCGTTGCGGGTCGACAGGGGGCGACTTCTGGCTACACCTTC
>TRBJ2-7|-|TRBD1|TRBV10-3
CAITGTGSYEQYF
TGTGCCATCACAGGGACAGGGAGCTACGAGCAGTACTTC
>TRBJ1-1|-|TRBD1|TRBV6-6
CAGWTGGLSEAFF
TGTGCCGGATGGACAGGGGGCCTCTCTGAAGCTTTCTTT
>TRBJ2-7|-|-|TRBV5-4
CASSLGQSSSYEQYF
TGTGCCAGCAGCTTGGGACAGTCCAGCTCCTACGAGCAGTACTTC
>TRBJ2-2|-|-|TRBV7-8
CASSQRRDHTGELFF
TGTGCCAGCAGCCAACGCAGGGATCACACCGGGGAGCTGTTTTTT
>TRBJ2-7|-|-|TRBV10-3
CAISDLNGHYEQYF
TGTGCCATCAGTGATCTTAATGGGCACTACGAGCAGTACTTC
>TRBJ1-4|few|TRBD1|TRBV19
CASSITPDRGGEKLFF
TGTGCAAGTAGTATAACCCCCGACAGGGGCGGCGAAAAACTGTTTTTT
>TRBJ2-7|-|-|TRBV28
CASSFPSGLGYEQYF
TGTGCCAGCAGTTTCCCCTCAGGGCTTGGCTACGAGCAGTACTTC
>TRBJ2-5|-|TRBD2|TRBV7-9
CASSTSTGGKETQYF
TGTGCCAGCAGCACGTCGACGGGGGGGAAAGAGACCCAGTACTTC